The 18 T cell receptor beta chains reported below all come from one sample, sequenced in a study of shared clonotypes between healthy human individuals. The table came from immunoSEQ multiplex PCR; TCRdb's copy has only in-frame clones and leaves some out. The table records more than 2,000,000 clones, approximately 92% of them present only once. Sequenced input: naive CD4+ T cells sorted from blood. Indicated subset: CD45RA+ positively selected. The receptors were sampled from a man younger than 35 in good health.

V is TRBV7-2 and J is TRBJ1-2; perhaps TRBD1 as D (6 bases). CDR3 length equals 15 residues. V was shortened by 5 bases and J by 7 bases, with 20 bases between the two germline ends. Germline V gene data show CDR1 as SGHTA and CDR2 as FQGNSA. CDR3 bases: TGTGCCAGCAGCGTACCGGGCTCCCTGGGGGCTGGCTACACCTTC. Amino acids: CASSVPGSLGAGYTF.

The chain employs TRBV10-1 and TRBJ2-3; D gene unclear. Trimming cost V 1 base and J 2 bases, with 10 bases left between them. CDR1 is WNHNN, CDR2 SYGVQD, per germline (reference sequence). The CDR3 runs to 15 residues. CDR3 amino acids: CASSELGINTDTQYF. As DNA, the CDR3 is TGCGCCAGCAGTGAGTTGGGGATAAACACAGATACGCAGTATTTT.

The chain employs TRBV2 and TRBJ1-2; 7 bases map to TRBD1. The CDR3 contains 15 residues. With 6 bases clipped from V and 4 bases from J, the junction kept 11 bases outside the gene matches. Germline V gene data show CDR1 as SNHLY and CDR2 as FYNNEI. Here the CDR3 reads CASSGTGVAIYGYTF. The CDR3, as DNA: TGTGCCAGCAGCGGAACAGGGGTAGCAATCTATGGCTACACCTTC.

This chain joins TRBV19 and TRBJ1-1; 7 positions agree with TRBD1. The CDR3 is made up of 13 amino acids. V trimming: 11 bases; J trimming: 5 bases; junction bases outside the gene matches: 11. Germline V gene data show CDR1 as LNHDA and CDR2 as SQIVND (reference sequence). Here the CDR3 DNA reads TGTGCCTCTAACGACAGGGCCGGGACTGAAGCTTTCTTT. It is translated as CASNDRAGTEAFF.

The rearrangement uses TRBV5-3 and TRBJ2-5; 10 positions match TRBD2. TRBV5-3 is designated an ORF whose function remains uncertain. The trim removed 3 bases at V and 1 base at J, leaving 6 bases unmatched. The CDR3 is 16 residues long. Written as DNA, the CDR3 is TGTGCCAGAAGCTCTACTAGCGGGGAGATCCAAGAGACCCAGTACTTC. This codes for CARSSTSGEIQETQYF.

The genes are TRBV30 and TRBJ2-3; possible D gene TRBD2, 6 bases. This CDR3 is built from 11 residues. Germline V gene sequence: CDR1 GTSNPN, CDR2 SVGIG (reference sequence). V lost 6 bases and J 9 bases, leaving 13 bases between the germline ends. CDR3 residues: CACLQAGTQYF. The CDR3 nucleotides are TGTGCCTGCCTCCAGGCGGGAACGCAGTATTTT.

The rearrangement links TRBV9 to TRBJ2-5; 9 bases align to TRBD1. Trimming took 0 bases from V and 5 from J; bases not matched to a gene: 5. The CDR3 has 15 residues. Looked up from germline, CDR1 is SGDLS and CDR2 is YYNGEE. DNA of the CDR3: TGTGCCAGCAGCGTAGGGGACAGGGTGGCTGAGACCCAGTACTTC. Its translation: CASSVGDRVAETQYF. Full variable domain (missing parts from reference TRBV9 and TRBJ2-5): DSGVTQTPKHLITATGQRVTLRCSPRSGDLSVYWYQQSLDQGLQFLIQYYNGEERAKGNILERFSAQQFPDLHSELNLSSLELGDSALYFCASSVGDRVAETQYFGPGTRLLVL.

The CDR3 region is CASRVAGRLETQYF. Here the CDR3 DNA reads TGCGCCAGCAGGGTAGCGGGACGGCTAGAGACCCAGTACTTC. The genes are TRBV10-2 and TRBJ2-5, with 8 nucleotides matching TRBD2. CDR1 and CDR2 from the germline V gene are WSHSY and SAAADI. The V and J ends lost 6 bases and 4 bases, in that order; junction bases with no gene match: 7. The CDR3 totals 14 residues.

With regard to this clone: The same CDR3 is also encoded by other DNA sequences in this sample. The chain employs TRBV7-9 and TRBJ2-7, with D possibly TRBD1 on 6 matching bases. The CDR3 runs 14 residues. CDR1 and CDR2 from the germline V gene are SEHNR and FQNEAQ (reference sequence). V lost 5 bases and J lost 2, with 13 bases in between. The CDR3: CASSPLRGTYEQYF. The CDR3 bases are TGTGCCAGCAGCCCGTTGAGGGGGACCTACGAGCAGTACTTC.

This clone came up a few times. This chain links TRBV30 with TRBJ1-1; D remains ambiguous. The CDR3 contains 15 residues. V lost 0 bases to trimming and J lost 4 bases, with 15 bases between them. The germline V gene encodes CDR1 GTSNPN and CDR2 SVGIG (reference sequence). CDR3 nucleotide sequence: TGTGCCTGGAGTGTAGCCCGGGCAGGAACCACTGAAGCTTTCTTT. Its protein product is CAWSVARAGTTEAFF.

Concerning this clone: Distinct nucleotide sequences in the sample also encode this CDR3. In DNA form, the CDR3 reads TGTGCCAGTAGTATCGTCCCTGGAAACACCATATATTTT. Translation: CASSIVPGNTIYF. The chain carries TRBV19 and TRBJ1-3; D unclear. This CDR3 has 13 residues. The ends were cut back, 3 bases at V and 2 bases at J, with 5 bases in the middle. From germline, CDR1 is LNHDA and CDR2 SQIVND (reference sequence).

The chain uses TRBV7-2 and TRBJ2-7, with a weak D call TRBD2 (6 bases). Trimming took off 1 base at V and 9 bases at J, with 22 bases between the two ends. This CDR3 region has 16 residues. From germline, CDR1 is SGHTA and CDR2 FQGNSA. In DNA form, the CDR3 reads TGTGCCAGCAGCTTAGTCATGGGACTGGAAACGCTAGGGCAGTACTTC. Translating it yields CASSLVMGLETLGQYF.

The chain is built from TRBV6-6 and TRBJ1-2; D gene unclear. This CDR3 region has 11 residues. Germline V gene lookup returns CDR1 MNHNY and CDR2 SVGAGI (reference sequence). The V and J ends lost 4 bases and 5 bases respectively, with 5 bases between them. CDR3 loop: CASSFLYGYTF. The CDR3 nucleotides are TGTGCCAGCAGTTTCTTATATGGCTACACCTTC.

The chain joins TRBV2 to TRBJ2-5, with TRBD1 as a possible D gene (5 bases). CDR1 SNHLY and CDR2 FYNNEI come from the germline V gene. The CDR3 contains 18 residues. V was pared by 2 bases and J by 0 bases, with 19 bases between. CDR3 residues: CASSEQGAVFWYQETQYF. CDR3 nucleotide sequence: TGTGCCAGCAGTGAACAAGGGGCGGTTTTTTGGTACCAAGAGACCCAGTACTTC.

This sequence joins TRBV7-2 and TRBJ1-1; no firm D call. Germline V gene sequence: CDR1 SGHTA, CDR2 FQGNSA. This CDR3 contains 13 residues. V was clipped by 3 bases and J by 7 bases, with 12 bases between them. This CDR3 reads CASSFHRSNEAFF. CDR3 bases: TGTGCCAGCAGCTTCCATAGGAGTAATGAAGCTTTCTTT.

The gene calls are TRBV6-5 and TRBJ2-7; a possible D gene is TRBD1 (6 bases). The length of the CDR3 is 11 residues. The ends were cut back, 8 bases at V and 3 bases at J, with 8 bases in the middle. The germline V gene encodes CDR1 MNHEY and CDR2 SVGAGI. The CDR3 sequence is CASGQNYEQYF. The CDR3 region has the DNA TGTGCCAGCGGACAGAACTACGAGCAGTACTTC.

As concerns this clone: Other DNA variants within this sample encode the same CDR3. The rearrangement joins TRBV5-1 to TRBJ2-6, with D uncertain. This CDR3 has 15 amino acids. Trimming left V 1 base short and J 0 bases short, with 5 bases between. CDR1 SGHRS and CDR2 YFSETQ come from the germline V gene. The CDR3 DNA is TGCGCCAGCAGCTTGCCAGGCTCTGGGGCCAACGTCCTGACTTTC. Its protein is CASSLPGSGANVLTF.

The rearrangement joins TRBV9 to TRBJ2-3; D is perhaps TRBD2 (6 bases). The CDR3 totals 14 residues. With 0 bases removed from V and 6 bases from J, the gap between germline ends came to 11 bases. CDR1 and CDR2 from the germline V gene are SGDLS and YYNGEE. CDR3 sequence (DNA): TGTGCCAGCAGCGTAGACGCAGGGAGGGATACGCAGTATTTT. It yields the protein CASSVDAGRDTQYF.